This T cell receptor beta chain emerged from a study of blood T cell repertoires in COVID-19. About the research overall: The analysed material was cDNA or gDNA that came from T cells, B-cell-depleted T cells, or PBMCs.

Germline V gene lookup returns CDR1 SGHAT and CDR2 FQNNGV. The ends lost 1 base at V and 6 bases at J; junction bases unmatched: 4. The CDR3 loop spans 14 amino acids. TCRdb keeps only in-frame clones here, not all; method: immunoSEQ multiplex PCR. The sample yields some 270,000 clones, 75% to 90% seen once. The J gene is TRBJ1-1, the V gene TRBV11-2, with 8 bases lining up with TRBD1. The sequencing sample was made of peripheral blood. The source is a woman in her sixties or seventies with acute or convalescent COVID-19. The CDR3 DNA reads TGTGCCAGCAGCTTAGGGACAGGGTGGGCTGAAGCTTTCTTT. Protein product: CASSLGTGWAEAFF. Together with reference TRBV11-2 and TRBJ1-1, the CDR3 gives the full variable domain: EAGVAQSPRYKIIEKRQSVAFWCNPISGHATLYWYQQILGQGPKLLIQFQNNGVVDDSQLPKDRFSAERLKGVDSTLKIQPAKLEDSAVYLCASSLGTGWAEAFFGQGTRLTVV.